This TCR beta chain was identified during a study of T cell responses to AZD1222 COVID-19 vaccine (dated by TCRdb to about 2021). With respect to the entire study: AZD1222 recipients given second doses at about 4 weeks or at about 12 weeks were pooled, since spike-specific TCR depth and breadth were not found to differ between the two schedules. A total of around 240 trial participants underwent TCR sequencing, of whom 200 to 220 received two doses of AZD1222 and roughly 25 received two doses of the MenACWY control vaccine. Trial participants were enrolled by age into 18-55, 56-69 and 70-plus year subgroups, with approximately 150, 30 and 60 TCR-sequenced participants respectively. Broad study findings and their caveats: A significant rise in spike-specific TCR breadth and depth was observed after two AZD1222 doses relative to day 0 and relative to MenACWY recipients. Vaccine-associated CD4 TCRs spanned the whole spike protein, with dominant responses in regions 160-218 and 743-854. No day 14 peak-response samples were available, so repertoires were characterized only after the peak T cell response. Epitopes outside the regions mutated in the B.1.351 and B.1.1.7 variants were reportedly recognized by nearly half of the unique spike-specific TCRs. Participants were mostly white British and included more females than males, and it was suggested by the authors that clonal diversity may have been underestimated. Conclusions about previously exposed vaccinees are limited because only five to seven AZD1222 recipients were SARS-CoV-2 seropositive at baseline. In the small 56-69-year group, the increase in depth fell short of significance, most likely because of low power.

The CDR3 numbers 15 residues from cysteine through phenylalanine. Only the CDR3 portion is preserved as DNA: 45 bases, with reading frame beginning at the first base. CDR1 and CDR2 were assigned from the germline V gene as MDHEN and SYDVKM. Germline trimming amounts to 2 bases on V and 6 bases on J, with 8 as the count of junction bases outside the gene matches. The CDR3 regions of human TCRbeta chains were analyzed by immunosequencing. The original pipeline was this. Repertoire TCRs were matched against a reference library of SARS-CoV-2-specific TCRs generated with the MIRA antigen-specificity platform. Breadth meant the fraction of unique TCRs that were SARS-CoV-2-associated, whereas depth meant the fraction of total T cells that were SARS-CoV-2-associated. Using the MIRA data, each spike-specific TCR was mapped to the spike region that the TCR reacts to and placed in a CD4 or CD8 class. Log10-transformed breadth and depth values were compared by one-way ANOVA with Sidak's multiple comparisons tests. TCRdb obtained this table from immuneACCESS and retained in-frame rearrangements with V and J assigned. These tables miss some clones; where compared with another copy, unresolved V genes account for less than half of the shortfall, and the remainder is unexplained. The DNA gave D and trimming, while V, J and clone size come from that table. The sample includes fewer than 150,000 clones, with 88% observed a single time. Jointly, the top ten make up around 3.3% of the sample.

The intended sense of this specimen's time point label: baseline before first vaccination. Vaccinee samples came from UK trials COV001 and COV002, including a single-blind randomized controlled phase 2/3 trial of AZD1222 (ChAdOx1 nCoV-19) in healthy adults. Trial participant PBMC samples were collected at day 0 and day 28 after the second dose for TCRbeta chain sequencing. Worth noting for this clone: What antigen it recognizes has not been identified. No base qualities exist here, and no much larger clone lies one base off it.

The TCR sequence derives from an adult in good health. The sequence joins TRBV28 to TRBJ1-1, with TRBD1 identical over 8 junction bases. This specimen consisted of peripheral blood, obtained on day 0 of AZD1222 vaccination. The CDR3: CASSLPQGAWSEAFF. The nucleotides are TGTGCCAGCAGTTTACCTCAGGGGGCCTGGTCTGAAGCTTTCTTT.